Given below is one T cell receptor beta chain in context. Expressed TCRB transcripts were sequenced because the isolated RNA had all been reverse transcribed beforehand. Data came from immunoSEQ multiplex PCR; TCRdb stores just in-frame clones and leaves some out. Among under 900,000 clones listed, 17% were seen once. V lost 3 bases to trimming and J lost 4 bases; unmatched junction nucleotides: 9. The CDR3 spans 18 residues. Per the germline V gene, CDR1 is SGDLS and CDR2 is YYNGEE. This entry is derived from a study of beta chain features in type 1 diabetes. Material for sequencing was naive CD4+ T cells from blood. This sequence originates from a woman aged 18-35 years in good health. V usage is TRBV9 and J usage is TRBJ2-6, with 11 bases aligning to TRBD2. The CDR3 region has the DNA TGTGCCAGCAGCGCTAGCGGGAGGCCGAACGGGGGGGCCAACGTCCTGACTTTC. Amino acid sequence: CASSASGRPNGGANVLTF.